A single sample is the source of the 15 T cell receptor beta chains below, sequenced in a study of blood T cell repertoires in COVID-19. TCRdb keeps only in-frame clones here, not all; method: immunoSEQ multiplex PCR. The sample shows 250,000 to 300,000 clones, about 90% of them seen only once. Specimen: peripheral blood. These receptors were obtained from a woman in her sixties or seventies with COVID-19, enrolled during active disease.

The V call is TRBV5-5, the J call TRBJ2-5, with TRBD1 as a possible D gene (6 bases). CDR3 size: 15 residues. Per germline, CDR1 SGHKS and CDR2 YYEKEE (reference sequence). V was shortened by 5 bases and J by 7 bases, with 21 bases between the two germline ends. DNA of the CDR3: TGTGCCAGCAGAGTCGCCGGGACACTGTTAGGGACCCAGTACTTC. This translates into CASRVAGTLLGTQYF.

The V and J genes are TRBV11-3 and TRBJ2-1; 8 nucleotides agree with TRBD2. This CDR3 region has 19 residues. Germline V gene lookup returns CDR1 SGHNT and CDR2 YENEEA. Trimming took 4 bases from V and 8 from J; bases not matched to a gene: 22. The CDR3 DNA reads TGTGCCAGCAGCTCCCCCTATAGAGGTAGCGGGAAAGGTAGGGATGAGCAGTTCTTC. Its protein is CASSSPYRGSGKGRDEQFF. Variable domain in full (rest from reference TRBV11-3 and TRBJ2-1): EAGVVQSPRYKIIEKKQPVAFWCNPISGHNTLYWYLQNLGQGPELLIRYENEEAVDDSQLPKDRFSAERLKGVDSTLKIQPAELGDSAVYLCASSSPYRGSGKGRDEQFFGPGTRLTVL.

The chain joins TRBV25-1 to TRBJ2-5; a possible D gene is TRBD1 (6 bases). The V end was cut by 4 bases, the J end by 10 bases, with 19 bases between. This CDR3 region has 14 residues. CDR1 and CDR2 from the germline V gene are MGHDK and SYGVNS. CDR3 sequence: CASSARGPPWDQYF. Here the CDR3 DNA reads TGTGCCAGCAGTGCCAGGGGTCCGCCATGGGACCAGTACTTC.

V usage is TRBV5-1 and J usage is TRBJ1-6; the match to TRBD1 covers 9 bases. With 7 bases clipped from V and 7 bases from J, the junction kept 0 bases outside the gene matches. The germline V gene has CDR1 SGHRS and CDR2 YFSETQ. This CDR3 region has 12 residues. CDR3 in amino acids: CASGTGNSPLHF. CDR3 bases: TGCGCCAGCGGGACAGGGAATTCACCCCTCCACTTT.

The V and J genes are TRBV27 and TRBJ1-2, with 10 bases that match TRBD1. Trimming removed 7 bases from V and 8 bases from J; junction bases left unmatched: 7. CDR1 is MNHEY, CDR2 SMNVEV, per germline (reference sequence). The CDR3 has 13 residues. In DNA form, the CDR3 reads TGTGCCAGCACCGGGGGGACAGGGGAAGGCTACACCTTC. As protein: CASTGGTGEGYTF.

This clone was counted a single time. The CDR3 sequence is CAISEGGQGTREAFF. The CDR3 bases are TGTGCCATCAGTGAGGGGGGACAGGGGACTCGTGAAGCTTTCTTT. The V gene is TRBV10-3, the J gene TRBJ1-1, with 10 bases aligning to TRBD1. CDR3 length: 15 residues. Germline CDR1 reads ENHRY; CDR2 reads SYGVKD. Unmatched junction bases numbered 7, after V lost 2 bases and J lost 7 bases.

The V gene is TRBV7-8, the J gene TRBJ1-4; perhaps TRBD1 as D (6 bases). The CDR3 spans 14 residues. The germline gives CDR1 SGHVS, CDR2 FQNEAQ. V was pared by 0 bases and J by 16 bases, with 18 bases between. DNA for the CDR3: TGTGCCAGCAGCTTAGCGGGGACATCTAATTTTCGGTTTTTT. It is translated as CASSLAGTSNFRFF.

This chain uses TRBV5-1 with TRBJ1-3, with 8 bases matching TRBD1. The CDR3 has 16 amino acids. V gave up 3 bases and J gave up 3 bases; unmatched junction bases: 8. The germline gives CDR1 SGHRS, CDR2 YFSETQ. CDR3 sequence reads: CASSYTSGGGGNTIYF. Here the CDR3 DNA reads TGCGCCAGCAGCTATACCTCAGGGGGCGGTGGAAACACCATATATTTT.

The chain recombines TRBV15 with TRBJ1-1; D possibly corresponds to TRBD1 (5 bases). This CDR3 region has 18 residues. The V end was cut by 0 bases, the J end by 4 bases, with 21 bases between. CDR1 LNHNV and CDR2 YYDKDF come from the germline V gene (reference sequence). CDR3 nucleotide sequence: TGTGCCACCAGCAGAGATCCTAGCAATGGGGGGAGGCTCACTGAAGCTTTCTTT. This codes for CATSRDPSNGGRLTEAFF.

The rearrangement joins TRBV19 to TRBJ2-3; no clear D gene. V dropped 7 bases and J dropped 2 bases, with 13 bases sitting between them. The CDR3 extends over 14 amino acids. CDR1 and CDR2 (germline): LNHDA, SQIVND (reference sequence). DNA of the CDR3: TGTGCCAGTACCCCTCGCGAGTTCACAGATACGCAGTATTTT. Its translation is CASTPREFTDTQYF.

The chain uses TRBV9 and TRBJ1-2; 8 bases line up with TRBD1. The germline gives CDR1 SGDLS, CDR2 YYNGEE. After removal of 0 bases from V and 8 bases from J, the junction contained 6 bases not matched to a gene. There are 14 residues in the CDR3. The CDR3 reads CASSVAGGGWGYTF. The CDR3 coding sequence is TGTGCCAGCAGCGTAGCAGGGGGCGGTTGGGGCTACACCTTC.

The V gene is TRBV7-2, the J gene TRBJ2-4, with D uncertain. Germline loops: CDR1 SGHTA, CDR2 FQGNSA. V lost 4 bases, J lost 8 bases, and 15 bases lay in between. CDR3 length: 14 amino acids. CDR3 region: CASSSYSGPDIQYF. CDR3 in DNA: TGTGCCAGCAGCTCCTACTCAGGCCCGGACATTCAGTACTTC.

This clone showed up just once. This chain uses TRBV7-3 with TRBJ2-1; 8 positions match TRBD2. The CDR3 runs 16 residues. V gave up 5 bases and J gave up 4 bases; unmatched junction bases: 10. In germline, CDR1 is SGHTA, CDR2 FQGTGA. CDR3 region: CASSIISGTPYNEQFF. The CDR3 bases are TGTGCCAGCAGCATCATTAGCGGGACTCCATACAATGAGCAGTTCTTC. The variable domain in full, with the rest retrieved from reference TRBV7-3 and TRBJ2-1, is GAGVSQTPSNKVTEKGKYVELRCDPISGHTALYWYRQSLGQGPEFLIYFQGTGAADDSGLPNDRFFAVRPEGSVSTLKIQRTERGDSAVYLCASSIISGTPYNEQFFGPGTRLTVL.

The CDR3 here is CASKLPPGRTEAFF. The CDR3 bases are TGTGCCAGCAAACTTCCCCCGGGGAGGACTGAAGCTTTCTTT. The V and J genes are TRBV6-5 and TRBJ1-1; D call uncertain. The CDR3 contains 14 residues. CDR1 and CDR2 (germline): MNHEY, SVGAGI. Between the trimmed V and J ends, which lost 7 bases and 5 bases, there was a span of 17 bases.

The J gene is TRBJ1-5, the V gene TRBV5-8; 8 nucleotides match TRBD1. This CDR3 has 13 residues. CDR1 SGHTS and CDR2 YDEGEE come from the germline V gene. V lost 4 bases to trimming and J lost 7 bases; unmatched junction nucleotides: 4. The CDR3 reads CASSKQGGQPQHF. For the CDR3, the DNA is TGTGCCAGCAGCAAACAGGGGGGGCAGCCCCAGCATTTT.